One sample yielded the 12 T cell receptor beta chains listed below, sequenced in a study of blood T cell repertoires in COVID-19. This table comes from immunoSEQ multiplex PCR, and its TCRdb copy is limited to in-frame clones, with some not included. This sample has 150,000 or so clones; around 85% occur once, and the top ten carry about 3%. The sequenced sample was peripheral blood. Source of these receptors: a human donor with acute or convalescent COVID-19. The donor label of this sample is uncertain.

About this clone itself: Other DNA sequences of this sample code for an identical CDR3. The V call is TRBV30, the J call TRBJ1-5, with D perhaps TRBD1 (5 bases). The germline V gene encodes CDR1 GTSNPN and CDR2 SVGIG (reference sequence). CDR3 length equals 15 residues. The germline V and J ends were trimmed by 0 bases and 2 bases, with 11 bases remaining between them. In nucleotides, the CDR3 is TGTGCCTGGAGTGTAAGGGGCCGGGGCAATCAGCCCCAGCATTTT. Amino acid sequence: CAWSVRGRGNQPQHF.

The CDR3 bases are TGTGCCACCAGCAGCACCTTCGCAGTTGACAGCAGGGGTGGCTACACCTTC. Translated: CATSSTFAVDSRGGYTF. The chain is built from TRBV15 and TRBJ1-2, with D possibly being TRBD1 (6 bases). Germline CDR1 LNHNV, CDR2 YYDKDF (reference sequence). The CDR3 length is 17 residues. The V end lost 3 bases, the J end lost 7 bases, and 24 bases lay between the germline ends.

V usage is TRBV27 and J usage is TRBJ2-7; possibly TRBD1 for D (6 bases). Germline V gene sequence: CDR1 MNHEY, CDR2 SMNVEV (reference sequence). V dropped 5 bases and J dropped 3 bases, with 11 bases sitting between them. This CDR3 region has 13 residues. The CDR3 DNA reads TGTGCCAGCAGTAGGACAGTGATCTACGAGCAGTACTTC. Its translation is CASSRTVIYEQYF.

The rearrangement uses TRBV29-1 and TRBJ1-2; possibly TRBD1 for D (5 bases). The CDR3 covers 14 residues. The V gene lost 1 base and the J gene lost 4 bases, with 13 bases spanning the gap. From germline, CDR1 is SQVTM and CDR2 ANQGSEA. The CDR3 DNA reads TGCAGCGTTGAAGGCGGTGGGGGGAGCTATGGCTACACCTTC. It codes for CSVEGGGGSYGYTF.

V is TRBV15 and J is TRBJ1-4; D unresolved. This CDR3 is built from 15 residues. Trimming took off 3 bases at V and 5 bases at J, with 13 bases between the two ends. Germline CDR1 LNHNV, CDR2 YYDKDF (reference sequence). In DNA form, the CDR3 reads TGTGCCACCAGCAGCGGCCCAGGAAGAAATGAAAAACTGTTTTTT. Translation: CATSSGPGRNEKLFF.

This chain uses TRBV9 with TRBJ2-7, with a possible D match to TRBD1 (6 bases). The ends were cut back, 4 bases at V and 4 bases at J, with 18 bases in the middle. The CDR3 is 15 amino acids. Germline values: CDR1 SGDLS, CDR2 YYNGEE. Written as DNA, the CDR3 is TGTGCCAGCAGCCCCCCAGGGGCGGAGGTGTACGAGCAGTACTTC. Protein product: CASSPPGAEVYEQYF.

The rearrangement uses TRBV11-2 and TRBJ1-2, with 9 positions matching TRBD1. The junction had 11 bases not matched to a gene; V was cut back by 5 bases and J by 4 bases. Germline V CDR1 and CDR2: SGHAT, FQNNGV. This CDR3 comprises 16 residues. CDR3 amino acids: CASSPLSRQGGYGYTF. The CDR3 DNA reads as TGTGCCAGCAGCCCCCTCTCAAGACAGGGGGGCTATGGCTACACCTTC.

The V gene is TRBV18, the J gene TRBJ1-2; TRBD1 might be the D (6 bases). CDR1 KGHSH and CDR2 LQKENI come from the germline V gene. The CDR3 length is 18 residues. V dropped 2 bases and J dropped 4 bases, with 23 bases sitting between them. The CDR3 reads CASSPKRAGEDGFYGYTF. The DNA of the CDR3 is TGTGCCAGCTCACCAAAAAGGGCAGGGGAAGATGGATTCTATGGCTACACCTTC.

The chain links TRBV2 to TRBJ1-2, with 7 bases matching TRBD1. This CDR3 comprises 15 residues. Germline CDR1 and CDR2: SNHLY and FYNNEI. V trimming: 7 bases; J trimming: 7 bases; junction bases outside the gene matches: 15. CDR3: CASKGSTGSVVGYTF. The CDR3 nucleotides read TGTGCCAGCAAAGGATCGACAGGGTCGGTAGTTGGCTACACCTTC. The full variable domain, its missing parts supplied by reference TRBV2 and TRBJ1-2, is EPEVTQTPSHQVTQMGQEVILRCVPISNHLYFYWYRQILGQKVEFLVSFYNNEISEKSEIFDDQFSVERPDGSNFTLKIRSTKLEDSAMYFCASKGSTGSVVGYTFGSGTRLTVV.

The chain has TRBV3-1 (or the pseudogene TRBV3-2) and TRBJ1-4; TRBD1 matches at 7 bases. The germline V gene encodes CDR1 LGHDT and CDR2 YNNKEL (reference sequence). This CDR3 has 19 residues. The V and J ends lost 4 bases and 5 bases, in that order; junction bases with no gene match: 19. The CDR3, as DNA: TGTGCCAGCAGCCTTCAAGTAGTGGGACAGAGGGAACGGAATGAAAAACTGTTTTTT. This sequence encodes CASSLQVVGQRERNEKLFF.

The chain employs TRBV7-2 and TRBJ1-1; TRBD1 agrees at 7 bases. Trimming removed 5 bases from V and 4 bases from J; junction bases left unmatched: 7. The length of the CDR3 is 14 residues. Germline V CDR1 and CDR2: SGHTA, FQGNSA. The CDR3 loop is CASSKRQGSTEAFF. The CDR3 coding sequence is TGTGCCAGCAGCAAGAGACAGGGCAGCACTGAAGCTTTCTTT.

This chain uses TRBV5-8 with TRBJ1-6, with D hard to call. This CDR3 is 15 amino acids long. The V end was cut by 4 bases, the J end by 1 base, with 9 bases between. CDR1 is SGHTS, CDR2 YDEGEE, per germline. CDR3: CASSNRDSYNSPLHF. As DNA, the CDR3 is TGTGCCAGCAGCAACCGGGATTCCTATAATTCACCCCTCCACTTT.